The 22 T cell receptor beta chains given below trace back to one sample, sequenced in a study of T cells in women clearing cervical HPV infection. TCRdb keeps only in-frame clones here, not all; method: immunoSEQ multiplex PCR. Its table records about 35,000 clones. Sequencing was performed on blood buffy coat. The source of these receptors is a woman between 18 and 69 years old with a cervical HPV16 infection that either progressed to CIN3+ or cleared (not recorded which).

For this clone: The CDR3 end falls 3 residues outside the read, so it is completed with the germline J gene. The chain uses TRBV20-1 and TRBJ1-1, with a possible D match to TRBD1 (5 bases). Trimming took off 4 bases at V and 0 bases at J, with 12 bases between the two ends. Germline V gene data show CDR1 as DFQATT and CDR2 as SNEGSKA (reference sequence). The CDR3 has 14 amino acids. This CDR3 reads CSAIDSRMNTEAFF. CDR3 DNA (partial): TGCAGTGCTATAGACAGCAGGATGAACACTGAA.

The CDR3 spells CSVEDVPGLASEQYF. CDR3 DNA, as far as it was read: TGCAGCGTTGAAGACGTCCCGGGACTAGCAAGCGAG. This chain uses TRBV29-1 with TRBJ2-7; 9 bases match TRBD2. The CDR3 end is not reached by the read, which stops 3 residues before it; the germline J gene fills it in. Germline CDR1 SQVTM, CDR2 ANQGSEA. V dropped 0 bases and J dropped 6; count of bases not matched to a gene: 9. The CDR3 is 15 residues long.

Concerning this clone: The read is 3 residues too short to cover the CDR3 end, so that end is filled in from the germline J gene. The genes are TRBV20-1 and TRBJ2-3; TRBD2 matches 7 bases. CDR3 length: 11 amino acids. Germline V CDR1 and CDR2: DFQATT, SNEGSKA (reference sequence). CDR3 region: CSATSSGTQYF. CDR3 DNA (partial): TGCAGTGCGACTAGCAGTGGGACG.

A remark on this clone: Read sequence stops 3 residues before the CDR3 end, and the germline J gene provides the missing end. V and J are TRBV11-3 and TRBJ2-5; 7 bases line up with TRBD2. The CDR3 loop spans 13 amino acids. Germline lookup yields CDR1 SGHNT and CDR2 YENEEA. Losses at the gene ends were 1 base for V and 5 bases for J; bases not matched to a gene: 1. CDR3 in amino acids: CASSLVGGETQYF. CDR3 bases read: TGTGCCAGCAGCTTAGTGGGGGGGGAGACC. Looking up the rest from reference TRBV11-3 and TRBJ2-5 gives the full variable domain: EAGVVQSPRYKIIEKKQPVAFWCNPISGHNTLYWYLQNLGQGPELLIRYENEEAVDDSQLPKDRFSAERLKGVDSTLKIQPAELGDSAVYLCASSLVGGETQYFGPGTRLLVL.

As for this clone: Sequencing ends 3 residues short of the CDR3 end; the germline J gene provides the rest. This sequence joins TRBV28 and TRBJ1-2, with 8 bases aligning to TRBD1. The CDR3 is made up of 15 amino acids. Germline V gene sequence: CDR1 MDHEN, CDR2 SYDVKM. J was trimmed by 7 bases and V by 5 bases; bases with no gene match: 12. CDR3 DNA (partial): TGTGCCAGCAGTCGACCTTCGGACAGGGCATTTGGC. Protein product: CASSRPSDRAFG. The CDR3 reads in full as CASSRPSDRAFGYTF.

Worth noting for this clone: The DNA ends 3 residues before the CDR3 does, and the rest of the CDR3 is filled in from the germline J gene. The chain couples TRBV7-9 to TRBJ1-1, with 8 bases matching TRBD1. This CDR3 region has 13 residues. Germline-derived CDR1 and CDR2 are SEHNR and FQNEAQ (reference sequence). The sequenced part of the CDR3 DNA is TGTGCCAGCAGCTTAGGAGGGGACAGGGAA. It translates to CASSLGGDRE. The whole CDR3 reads CASSLGGDREAFF.

CDR3 DNA, as far as it was read: TGTGCCAGCTCACCACAAACCGGGACAGGAATCTACGAG. It codes for CASSPQTGTGIYE. The complete CDR3 reads CASSPQTGTGIYEQYF. The chain links TRBV18 to TRBJ2-7; 8 bases match TRBD1. The CDR3 end is not reached by the read, which stops 3 residues before it; the germline J gene fills it in. The CDR3 extends over 16 amino acids. The V gene's germline CDR1 is KGHSH and CDR2 LQKENI. V gave up 1 base and J gave up 3 bases; unmatched junction bases: 8.

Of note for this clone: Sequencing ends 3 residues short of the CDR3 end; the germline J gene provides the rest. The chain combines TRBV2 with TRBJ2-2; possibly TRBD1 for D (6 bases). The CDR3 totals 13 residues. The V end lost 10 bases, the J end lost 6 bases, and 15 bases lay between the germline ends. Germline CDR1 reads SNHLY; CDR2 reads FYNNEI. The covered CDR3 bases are TGTGCCACCCGGGACAAACTATCCGGGGAG. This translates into CATRDKLSGE. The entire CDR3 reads CATRDKLSGELFF. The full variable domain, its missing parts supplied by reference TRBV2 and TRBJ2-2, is EPEVTQTPSHQVTQMGQEVILRCVPISNHLYFYWYRQILGQKVEFLVSFYNNEISEKSEIFDDQFSVERPDGSNFTLKIRSTKLEDSAMYFCATRDKLSGELFFGEGSRLTVL.

CDR3 sequence reads: CAWSVWGGVGETQYF. The CDR3 DNA, read in part, is TGTGCCTGGAGTGTATGGGGAGGGGTAGGGGAGACG. The chain links TRBV30 to TRBJ2-3; TRBD2 agrees at 7 bases. The read falls 3 residues short of the CDR3 end, and the missing part is taken from the germline J gene. This CDR3 region has 15 residues. Germline CDR1 reads GTSNPN; CDR2 reads SVGIG (reference sequence).

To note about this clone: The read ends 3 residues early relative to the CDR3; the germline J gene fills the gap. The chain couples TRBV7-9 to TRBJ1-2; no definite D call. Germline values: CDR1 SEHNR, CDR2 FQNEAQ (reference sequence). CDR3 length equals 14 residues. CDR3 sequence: CASSLGSNYNDYTF. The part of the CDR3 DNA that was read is TGTGCCAGCAGCTTAGGGTCTAACTACAATGAC.

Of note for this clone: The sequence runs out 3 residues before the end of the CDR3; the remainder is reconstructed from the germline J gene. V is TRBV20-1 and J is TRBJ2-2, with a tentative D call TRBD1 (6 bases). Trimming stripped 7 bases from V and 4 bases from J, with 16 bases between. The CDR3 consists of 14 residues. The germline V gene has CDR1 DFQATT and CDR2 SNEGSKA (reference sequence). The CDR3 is CSDVGTGPTGELFF. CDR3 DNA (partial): TGCAGTGACGTAGGAACAGGGCCCACCGGGGAG.

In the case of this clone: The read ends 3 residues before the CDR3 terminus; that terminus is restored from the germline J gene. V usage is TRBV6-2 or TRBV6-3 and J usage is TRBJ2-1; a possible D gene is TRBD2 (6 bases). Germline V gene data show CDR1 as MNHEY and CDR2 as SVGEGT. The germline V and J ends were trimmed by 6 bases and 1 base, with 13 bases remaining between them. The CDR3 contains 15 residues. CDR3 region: CASSLPGLSYNEQFF. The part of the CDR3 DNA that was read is TGTGCCAGCAGCTTACCGGGACTTTCCTACAATGAG.

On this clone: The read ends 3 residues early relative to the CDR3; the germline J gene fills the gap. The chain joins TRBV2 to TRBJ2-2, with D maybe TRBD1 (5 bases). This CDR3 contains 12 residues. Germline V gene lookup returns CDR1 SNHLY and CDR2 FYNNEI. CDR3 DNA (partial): TGTGCCAGCGGATCCATAGGGGAAAAG. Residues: CASGSIGEK. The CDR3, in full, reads CASGSIGEKLFF.

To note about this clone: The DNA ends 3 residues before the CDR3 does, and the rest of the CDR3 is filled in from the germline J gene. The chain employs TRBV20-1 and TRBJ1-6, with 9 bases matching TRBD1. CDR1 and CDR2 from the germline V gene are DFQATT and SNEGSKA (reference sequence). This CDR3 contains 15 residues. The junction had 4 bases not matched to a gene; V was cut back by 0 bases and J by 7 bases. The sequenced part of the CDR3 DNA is TGCAGTGCTAGAGAACCCGGGACAGGGAATTCACCC. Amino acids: CSAREPGTGNSP. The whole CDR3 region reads CSAREPGTGNSPLHF.

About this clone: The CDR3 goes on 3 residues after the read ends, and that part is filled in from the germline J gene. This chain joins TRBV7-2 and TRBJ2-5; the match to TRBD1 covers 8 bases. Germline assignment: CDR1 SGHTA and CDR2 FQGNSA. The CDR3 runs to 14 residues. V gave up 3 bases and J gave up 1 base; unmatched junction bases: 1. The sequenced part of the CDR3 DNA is TGTGCCAGCAGCTTGACAGGGGTCCAAGAGACC. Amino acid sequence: CASSLTGVQET. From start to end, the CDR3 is CASSLTGVQETQYF.

The sequenced part of the CDR3 DNA is TGTGCCAGCTCACCCAAGACAGGGGACTATGGT. Protein product: CASSPKTGDYG. The whole CDR3 is CASSPKTGDYGQYF. The J gene is TRBJ2-4, the V gene TRBV18; tentatively, D is TRBD1 (8 bases). The read is 3 residues too short to cover the CDR3 end, so that end is filled in from the germline J gene. This CDR3 has 14 residues. The V gene's germline CDR1 is KGHSH and CDR2 LQKENI.

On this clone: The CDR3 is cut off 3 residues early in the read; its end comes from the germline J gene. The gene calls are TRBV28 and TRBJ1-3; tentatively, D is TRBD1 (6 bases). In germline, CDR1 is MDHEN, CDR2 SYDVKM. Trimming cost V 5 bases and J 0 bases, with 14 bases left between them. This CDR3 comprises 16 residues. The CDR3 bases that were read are TGTGCCAGCAGTCTGCCACAGGGTTTCTCTGGAAACACC. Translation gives CASSLPQGFSGNT. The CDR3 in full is CASSLPQGFSGNTIYF.

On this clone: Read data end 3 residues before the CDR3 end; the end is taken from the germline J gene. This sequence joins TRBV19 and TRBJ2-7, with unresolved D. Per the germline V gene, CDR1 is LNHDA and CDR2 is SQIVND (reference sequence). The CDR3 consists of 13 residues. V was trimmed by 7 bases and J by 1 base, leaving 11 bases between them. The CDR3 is CASTAGPSYEQYF. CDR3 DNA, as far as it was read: TGTGCCAGTACCGCAGGCCCATCCTACGAG.

CDR3 in amino acids: CSARGTSQGKVTGELFF. The CDR3 bases that were read are TGCAGTGCTAGAGGGACTAGCCAAGGGAAAGTCACCGGGGAG. The rearrangement uses TRBV20-1 and TRBJ2-2, with 8 bases fitting TRBD2. The sequenced fragment ends 3 residues before the CDR3 boundary, so the rest is inferred from the germline J gene. V dropped 1 base and J dropped 4; count of bases not matched to a gene: 11. The CDR3 has 17 amino acids. Germline CDR1 DFQATT, CDR2 SNEGSKA (reference sequence).

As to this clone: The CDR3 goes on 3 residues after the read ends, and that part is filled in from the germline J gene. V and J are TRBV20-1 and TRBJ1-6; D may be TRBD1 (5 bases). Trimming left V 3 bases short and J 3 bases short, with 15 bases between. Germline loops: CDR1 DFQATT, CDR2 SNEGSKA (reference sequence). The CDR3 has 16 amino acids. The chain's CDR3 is CSASSAGSGYNSPLHF. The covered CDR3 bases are TGCAGTGCTAGTTCAGCAGGGTCCGGCTATAATTCACCC.

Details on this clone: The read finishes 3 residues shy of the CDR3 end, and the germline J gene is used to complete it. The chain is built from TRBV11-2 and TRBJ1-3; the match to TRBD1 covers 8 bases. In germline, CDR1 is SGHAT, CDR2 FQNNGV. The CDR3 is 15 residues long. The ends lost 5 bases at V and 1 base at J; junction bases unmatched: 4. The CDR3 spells CASSPRTGSGNTIYF. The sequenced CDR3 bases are TGTGCCAGCAGCCCCCGGACAGGGTCTGGAAACACC.

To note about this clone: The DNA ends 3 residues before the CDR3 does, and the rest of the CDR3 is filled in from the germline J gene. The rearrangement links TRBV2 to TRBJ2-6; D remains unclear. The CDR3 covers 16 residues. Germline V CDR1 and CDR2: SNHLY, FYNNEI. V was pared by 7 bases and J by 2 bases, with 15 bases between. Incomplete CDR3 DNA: TGTGCCAGCACCTTAACCTGGGCGCCTGGGGCCAACGTC. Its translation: CASTLTWAPGANV. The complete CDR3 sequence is CASTLTWAPGANVLTF.